The next 21 T cell receptor beta chains were all read from a single sample in a study of cytomegalovirus exposure and HLA in healthy donors. The PCR made use of 60 Vbeta and 13 Jbeta primers. Sequenced by immunoSEQ multiplex PCR; TCRdb stores in-frame clones only, minus some. The repertoire holds 95,000 to 150,000 clones, with approximately 82% as singletons. Sequenced sample: PBMCs. All receptors derive from a man aged 18 to 30 in good health and CMV-seropositive.

This rearrangement joins TRBV2 to TRBJ2-3; D may be TRBD2 (6 bases). This CDR3 has 14 residues. V was cut by 3 bases and J by 6 bases, with 13 bases left in between. From germline, CDR1 is SNHLY and CDR2 FYNNEI. The CDR3 region has the DNA TGTGCCAGCAGTGAGGAGGGTCGGGAGGATACGCAGTATTTT. The encoded protein is CASSEEGREDTQYF.

V and J are TRBV5-6 and TRBJ2-7; 7 nucleotides align to TRBD2. CDR3 length equals 14 residues. V lost 1 base, J lost 5 bases, and 6 bases stayed unmatched. The germline gives CDR1 SGHDT, CDR2 YYEEEE. The CDR3 coding sequence is TGTGCCAGCAGCTTGCGACTAGCCCCCAACGAGCAGTACTTC. It codes for CASSLRLAPNEQYF.

A single count supports this clone. The J gene is TRBJ1-5, the V gene TRBV9, with 8 positions matching TRBD1. V gave up 4 bases and J gave up 7 bases; unmatched junction bases: 7. Germline CDR1 SGDLS, CDR2 YYNGEE. CDR3 size: 14 residues. CDR3 region: CASSTTGAEQPQHF. CDR3 DNA: TGTGCCAGCAGCACGACAGGGGCAGAGCAGCCCCAGCATTTT. The variable domain in full, with the rest retrieved from reference TRBV9 and TRBJ1-5, is DSGVTQTPKHLITATGQRVTLRCSPRSGDLSVYWYQQSLDQGLQFLIQYYNGEERAKGNILERFSAQQFPDLHSELNLSSLELGDSALYFCASSTTGAEQPQHFGDGTRLSIL.

The chain employs TRBV11-3 and TRBJ2-5; maybe TRBD1 (6 bases). The germline CDR1 and CDR2 sequences are SGHNT and YENEEA. The CDR3 has 14 amino acids. Trimming took off 6 bases at V and 5 bases at J, with 16 bases between the two ends. The CDR3 region has the DNA TGTGCCAGCAGTCACAGACAGGAGGATGAGACCCAGTACTTC. Translating gives CASSHRQEDETQYF.

The chain couples TRBV6-5 to TRBJ1-2; D is unresolved. The CDR3 is 14 amino acids. Trimming took off 5 bases at V and 7 bases at J, with 17 bases between the two ends. Germline V gene lookup returns CDR1 MNHEY and CDR2 SVGAGI. The CDR3 loop is CASSNGRREGGYTF. CDR3 DNA: TGTGCCAGCAGTAATGGACGACGGGAGGGTGGCTACACCTTC.

The chain uses TRBV28 and TRBJ2-5; 8 bases are a match to TRBD1. V shed 6 bases and J 3 bases; nucleotides not matched to a gene: 9. Germline CDR1 MDHEN, CDR2 SYDVKM. The CDR3 runs 15 residues. The CDR3 DNA follows: TGTGCCAGCAGATACGGACAGGGATTAAAAGAGACCCAGTACTTC. It translates to CASRYGQGLKETQYF.

V and J are TRBV9 and TRBJ2-2; TRBD2 matches 10 bases. Germline V gives CDR1 SGDLS, CDR2 YYNGEE. The V segment lost 4 bases and the J segment 2 bases; nucleotides outside the gene matches: 14. The length of the CDR3 is 19 residues. The CDR3 spells CASSPRSGGTKSNTGELFF. As DNA, the CDR3 is TGTGCCAGCAGCCCACGTAGCGGGGGGACAAAAAGTAACACCGGGGAGCTGTTTTTT.

V and J are TRBV7-8 and TRBJ2-3; the D gene is possibly TRBD2 (6 bases). With 6 bases removed from V and 3 bases from J, the gap between germline ends came to 19 bases. The CDR3 is made up of 16 amino acids. Germline CDR1 reads SGHVS; CDR2 reads FQNEAQ. In nucleotides, the CDR3 is TGTGCCAGCAGGCCCCGACTAGTCCTGGGGACAGATACGCAGTATTTT. The encoded protein is CASRPRLVLGTDTQYF.

The chain combines TRBV4-2 with TRBJ2-7; 7 positions match TRBD2. Germline-derived CDR1 and CDR2 are LGHNA and YNFKEQ. With V trimmed by 0 bases and J by 6 bases, 17 bases remained unmatched. The CDR3 loop spans 18 amino acids. The CDR3: CASSQEGRGRVVTGEQYF. CDR3 in DNA: TGTGCCAGCAGCCAAGAGGGCCGGGGGAGGGTCGTCACGGGCGAGCAGTACTTC.

The J gene is TRBJ2-1, the V gene TRBV5-4; a possible D gene is TRBD2 (7 bases). Germline V gives CDR1 SGHNT, CDR2 YYREEE (reference sequence). V was pared by 0 bases and J by 3 bases, with 10 bases between. This CDR3 is built from 15 residues. The CDR3 nucleotides read TGTGCCAGCAGCTTGGAGGGGGGGAGCTACAATGAGCAGTTCTTC. Translating it yields CASSLEGGSYNEQFF.

The chain recombines TRBV5-1 with TRBJ2-1; D gene uncertain. In germline, CDR1 is SGHRS, CDR2 YFSETQ. The CDR3 has 16 residues. V lost 0 bases and J lost 1, with 11 bases in between. CDR3 region: CASSLGVGFSYNEQFF. CDR3 sequence (DNA): TGCGCCAGCAGCTTGGGGGTCGGGTTTTCCTACAATGAGCAGTTCTTC.

The rearrangement joins TRBV19 to TRBJ1-5, with TRBD1 identical over 9 bases. The CDR3 contains 15 residues. V trimming: 5 bases; J trimming: 4 bases; junction bases outside the gene matches: 6. Germline CDR1 is LNHDA and CDR2 is SQIVND (reference sequence). The DNA for the CDR3 is TGTGCCAGTAGTCCCGCGGACAGGGGAAATCAGCCCCAGCATTTT. It yields the protein CASSPADRGNQPQHF.

J is TRBJ2-1 and V is TRBV5-4; D perhaps matches TRBD2 (6 bases). Trimming took 6 bases from V and 1 from J, leaving 17 bases between them. The CDR3 extends over 16 amino acids. CDR1 and CDR2 from the germline V gene are SGHNT and YYREEE (reference sequence). CDR3 nucleotide sequence: TGTGCCAGCACACAACTAGCCCTAGGGTCCTACAATGAGCAGTTCTTC. It translates to CASTQLALGSYNEQFF.

The V and J genes are TRBV5-1 and TRBJ2-5, with D unclear. Trimming shortened V by 3 bases and J by 0 bases, and 18 bases separated the two germline ends. The CDR3 has 17 residues. Germline values: CDR1 SGHRS, CDR2 YFSETQ. The CDR3 region has the DNA TGCGCCAGCAGCTCCCTCCCGACGCGGTCGTACCAAGAGACCCAGTACTTC. Its protein is CASSSLPTRSYQETQYF. The variable domain in full, with the rest retrieved from reference TRBV5-1 and TRBJ2-5, is KAGVTQTPRYLIKTRGQQVTLSCSPISGHRSVSWYQQTPGQGLQFLFEYFSETQRNKGNFPGRFSGRQFSNSRSEMNVSTLELGDSALYLCASSSLPTRSYQETQYFGPGTRLLVL.

The CDR3 loop is CAWARQVSWGQYF. The CDR3 coding sequence is TGTGCCTGGGCCCGACAGGTTTCTTGGGGGCAGTACTTC. The chain is built from TRBV30 and TRBJ2-7; tentatively, D is TRBD1 (6 bases). The V end lost 5 bases, the J end lost 9 bases, and 20 bases lay between the germline ends. Germline V lookup: CDR1 GTSNPN, CDR2 SVGIG (reference sequence). The CDR3 runs to 13 residues.

The sample holds a few counts of this clone. This rearrangement joins TRBV27 to TRBJ1-1; unclear D gene. V shed 5 bases and J shed 1 base, with 14 bases lying between them. Germline assignment: CDR1 MNHEY and CDR2 SMNVEV (reference sequence). The CDR3 extends over 15 amino acids. The CDR3 nucleotides are TGTGCCAGCAGTCCCCATCCGGGTGGGAACACTGAAGCTTTCTTT. Translated: CASSPHPGGNTEAFF.

V gene TRBV6-5 combines with J gene TRBJ1-2; possibly TRBD1 for D (6 bases). Germline V CDR1 and CDR2: MNHEY, SVGAGI. CDR3 length equals 14 residues. Between the trimmed V and J ends, which lost 0 bases and 7 bases, there was a span of 12 bases. The CDR3 loop is CASSYSTGPGGYTF. CDR3 nucleotides: TGTGCCAGCAGTTACTCGACAGGACCTGGTGGCTACACCTTC.

The chain carries TRBV28 and TRBJ1-5; 8 nucleotides align to TRBD1. The germline V gene encodes CDR1 MDHEN and CDR2 SYDVKM. The V gene end was trimmed by 4 bases and the J gene end by 0 bases; junction bases not matched to a gene: 11. The CDR3 length is 18 residues. The CDR3 protein is CASSSGQVQLYSNQPQHF. CDR3 bases: TGTGCCAGCAGTTCGGGACAGGTCCAACTATATAGCAATCAGCCCCAGCATTTT. The full variable domain, its missing parts supplied by reference TRBV28 and TRBJ1-5, is DVKVTQSSRYLVKRTGEKVFLECVQDMDHENMFWYRQDPGLGLRLIYFSYDVKMKEKGDIPEGYSVSREKKERFSLILESASTNQTSMYLCASSSGQVQLYSNQPQHFGDGTRLSIL.

This clone occurred a few times. The chain combines TRBV30 with TRBJ1-4, with a tentative D call TRBD1 (5 bases). Trimming took off 2 bases at V and 0 bases at J, with 10 bases between the two ends. This CDR3 region has 15 residues. The germline gives CDR1 GTSNPN, CDR2 SVGIG (reference sequence). The CDR3 bases are TGTGCCTGGAGTATCTTCAGGGCAACTAATGAAAAACTGTTTTTT. Its translation: CAWSIFRATNEKLFF.

The rearrangement uses TRBV11-2 and TRBJ2-1; 9 bases fit TRBD2. The germline CDR1 and CDR2 sequences are SGHAT and FQNNGV. J was trimmed by 6 bases and V by 6 bases; bases with no gene match: 12. This CDR3 is 16 amino acids long. CDR3 in DNA: TGTGCCAGCAGTCCACTTGGGCTAGCGGGGACCAATGAGCAGTTCTTC. Encoded protein: CASSPLGLAGTNEQFF.

The chain uses TRBV7-9 and TRBJ1-4, with 8 bases aligning to TRBD1. V shed 6 bases and J 2 bases; nucleotides not matched to a gene: 11. The CDR3 is 17 residues long. From germline, CDR1 is SEHNR and CDR2 FQNEAQ (reference sequence). CDR3 DNA: TGTGCCAGCAGTCTTCGGACAGGGCAAGGGACTAATGAAAAACTGTTTTTT. It is translated as CASSLRTGQGTNEKLFF.